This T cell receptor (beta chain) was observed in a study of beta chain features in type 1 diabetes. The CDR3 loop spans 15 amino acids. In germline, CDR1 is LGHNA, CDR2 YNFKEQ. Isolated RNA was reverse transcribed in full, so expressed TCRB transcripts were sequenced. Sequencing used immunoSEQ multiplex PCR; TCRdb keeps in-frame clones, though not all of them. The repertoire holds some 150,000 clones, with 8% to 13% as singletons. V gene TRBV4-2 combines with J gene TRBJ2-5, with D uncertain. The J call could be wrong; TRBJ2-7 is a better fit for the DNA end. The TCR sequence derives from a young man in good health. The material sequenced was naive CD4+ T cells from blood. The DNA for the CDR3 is TGTGCCAGCAGCCAAGATTCCGCTAACTCCTACGAGCAGTACTTC. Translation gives CASSQDSANSYEQYF.